The 16 T cell receptor beta chains below come from one sample, sequenced in a study of T-cell memory formation after mild COVID-19. TCRdb redid the calling of the 5' RACE reads with MiXCR, one entry per CDR3 protein. This sample has around 300,000 distinct CDR3 sequences, with about an eighth found just once. The specimen was PBMCs or a T cell subset sorted from them (not recorded which). These receptors came from a man between 18 and 35 years old who had mild COVID-19 (a few samples of this study predate the infection). Cell type and time point are not known.

The chain uses TRBV5-1 and TRBJ2-7, with D tentatively TRBD1 (7 bases). CDR3 length: 16 amino acids. The germline gives CDR1 SGHRS, CDR2 YFSETQ. The V gene lost 2 bases and the J gene lost 0 bases, with 15 bases spanning the gap. CDR3 sequence: CASSFGGGPSSYEQYF. CDR3 in DNA: TGCGCCAGCAGCTTCGGAGGGGGCCCCAGCTCCTACGAGCAGTACTTC.

This clonotype has a handful of counts. CDR3 in DNA: TGCGCCAGCAGCCAAGACGGGGAGGGGGCCAATCAGCCCCAGCATTTT. Encoded protein: CASSQDGEGANQPQHF. The chain couples TRBV4-1 to TRBJ1-5; TRBD1 matches at 7 bases. Per germline, CDR1 MGHRA and CDR2 YSYEKL. This CDR3 region has 16 residues. Unmatched junction bases numbered 5, after V lost 0 bases and J lost 3 bases.

This clonotype has more than one count but fewer than ten. The V and J genes are TRBV20-1 and TRBJ2-7; 8 bases are shared with TRBD1. The CDR3 sequence is 12 residues long. Looked up from germline, CDR1 is DFQATT and CDR2 is SNEGSKA (reference sequence). The ends lost 3 bases at V and 6 bases at J; junction bases unmatched: 4. The CDR3 DNA sequence: TGCAGTGCTAGTGACAGGGGTCCCGAGCAGTACTTC. This codes for CSASDRGPEQYF.

The gene calls are TRBV15 and TRBJ2-3; 8 positions agree with TRBD1. The ends lost 5 bases at V and 4 bases at J; junction bases unmatched: 5. Per the germline V gene, CDR1 is LNHNV and CDR2 is YYDKDF (reference sequence). This CDR3 comprises 14 residues. Written as DNA, the CDR3 is TGTGCCACCAGCTGGACAGGGATATCAGATACGCAGTATTTT. Translated: CATSWTGISDTQYF.

V and J are TRBV6-5 and TRBJ2-3; 9 bases line up with TRBD1. CDR1 MNHEY and CDR2 SVGAGI come from the germline V gene. The length of the CDR3 is 16 residues. V was pared by 5 bases and J by 1 base, with 7 bases of the junction left unmatched. The chain's CDR3 is CASSPWDREGTDTQYF. The CDR3 region has the DNA TGTGCCAGCAGTCCCTGGGACAGGGAAGGCACAGATACGCAGTATTTT.

The chain recombines TRBV10-3 with TRBJ2-3, with TRBD1 matching over 7 bases. Germline CDR1 ENHRY, CDR2 SYGVKD. This CDR3 region has 14 residues. V dropped 1 base and J dropped 7; count of bases not matched to a gene: 5. CDR3 sequence: CAISEYRGHNTQYF. CDR3 coding DNA: TGTGCCATCAGTGAGTACAGGGGCCACAATACGCAGTATTTT.

V gene TRBV6-8 combines with J gene TRBJ2-4; D is possibly TRBD1 or TRBD2 (5 bases each). CDR1 MNHGY and CDR2 SAAAGT come from the germline V gene. The length of the CDR3 is 16 residues. V shed 2 bases and J shed 7 bases, with 18 bases lying between them. DNA of the CDR3: TGTGCCAGCAGTTACGCAGGAGCTTCGGGGCCCAACATTCAGTACTTC. It yields the protein CASSYAGASGPNIQYF.

This clonotype was detected a few times. CDR3 sequence: CASKVVAGDTQYF. The CDR3 DNA is TGTGCCAGCAAGGTGGTAGCGGGGGATACGCAGTATTTT. The V gene is TRBV6-1, the J gene TRBJ2-3, with 8 bases aligning to TRBD2. J gave up 6 bases and V 7 bases, and 6 bases lay outside the gene matches. The CDR3 is 13 amino acids. The germline V gene has CDR1 MNHNS and CDR2 SASEGT.

The gene calls are TRBV13 and TRBJ2-2; D is ambiguous. The V gene lost 1 base and the J gene lost 1 base, with 7 bases spanning the gap. Germline CDR1 PRHDT, CDR2 FYEKMQ (reference sequence). The CDR3 runs 15 residues. In DNA, the CDR3 is TGTGCCAGCAGCTTAGTGGGTCGGAACACCGGGGAGCTGTTTTTT. Its protein product is CASSLVGRNTGELFF.

This clonotype was seen a handful of times. The chain links TRBV5-1 to TRBJ1-4, with D perhaps TRBD1 (6 bases). This CDR3 is built from 14 residues. Trimming took off 2 bases at V and 4 bases at J, with 9 bases between the two ends. In germline, CDR1 is SGHRS, CDR2 YFSETQ. This CDR3 is CASSLQGRNEKLFF. CDR3 DNA: TGCGCCAGCAGCTTACAGGGCCGTAATGAAAAACTGTTTTTT.

This rearrangement joins TRBV5-5 to TRBJ1-5; 11 positions agree with TRBD1. In germline, CDR1 is SGHKS, CDR2 YYEKEE (reference sequence). The V and J ends lost 4 bases and 6 bases, in that order; junction bases with no gene match: 6. This CDR3 region has 15 residues. This CDR3 reads CASSTGQGAGQPQHF. In DNA, the CDR3 is TGTGCCAGCAGCACCGGACAGGGGGCGGGTCAGCCCCAGCATTTT. Full variable domain (rest looked up from reference TRBV5-5 and TRBJ1-5): DAGVTQSPTHLIKTRGQQVTLRCSPISGHKSVSWYQQVLGQGPQFIFQYYEKEERGRGNFPDRFSARQFPNYSSELNVNALLLGDSALYLCASSTGQGAGQPQHFGDGTRLSIL.

This rearrangement joins TRBV4-3 to TRBJ1-5; D possibly corresponds to TRBD1 (6 bases). V was clipped by 0 bases and J by 5 bases, with 17 bases between them. CDR1 LGHNA and CDR2 YSLEER come from the germline V gene. The CDR3 length is 17 residues. The CDR3 nucleotides are TGCGCCAGCAGCCAAGATGGCCCCCCACAGGGCCATCAGCCCCAGCATTTT. The encoded protein is CASSQDGPPQGHQPQHF.

This clonotype was counted only a few times. The chain recombines TRBV4-1 with TRBJ2-1; TRBD2 agrees at 8 bases. V dropped 2 bases and J dropped 0; count of bases not matched to a gene: 3. The CDR3 contains 16 residues. CDR1 MGHRA and CDR2 YSYEKL come from the germline V gene. CDR3 amino acids: CASSQTGTSSYNEQFF. The CDR3 DNA sequence: TGCGCCAGCAGCCAAACCGGGACTAGCTCCTACAATGAGCAGTTCTTC.

This clonotype was seen only a few times. CDR3 sequence: CASTLSGRDNEKLFF. The CDR3 nucleotides are TGCGCCAGCACCCTAAGCGGGAGGGATAATGAAAAACTGTTTTTT. The J gene is TRBJ1-4, the V gene TRBV5-1; D is ambiguous. With 6 bases removed from V and 4 bases from J, the gap between germline ends came to 16 bases. The germline V gene encodes CDR1 SGHRS and CDR2 YFSETQ. The CDR3 sequence is 15 residues long.

This clonotype appeared a few times. The V gene is TRBV5-4, the J gene TRBJ2-6; D may be TRBD1 or TRBD2 (5 bases each). Germline V lookup: CDR1 SGHNT, CDR2 YYREEE (reference sequence). The ends were cut back, 7 bases at V and 4 bases at J, with 15 bases in the middle. The CDR3 is made up of 15 amino acids. CDR3 residues: CASGGSGRGANVLTF. Written as DNA, the CDR3 is TGTGCCAGCGGGGGATCAGGGCGCGGGGCCAACGTCCTGACTTTC. The full variable domain, in which reference TRBV5-4 and TRBJ2-6 provide the parts outside the CDR3, is ETGVTQSPTHLIKTRGQQVTLRCSSQSGHNTVSWYQQALGQGPQFIFQYYREEENGRGNFPPRFSGLQFPNYSSELNVNALELDDSALYLCASGGSGRGANVLTFGAGSRLTVL.

With respect to this clonotype: It is likely a read error, because the conserved phenylalanine at the end of the CDR3 is missing. The chain couples TRBV4-3 to TRBJ1-2; D perhaps matches TRBD1 (6 bases). Germline V gives CDR1 LGHNA, CDR2 YSLEER. There are 14 residues in the CDR3. V was pared by 0 bases and J by 4 bases, with 9 bases between. Here the CDR3 DNA reads TGCGCCAGCAGCCAAGAAGAGGGGGGCTATGGCTACACCTTA. This translates into CASSQEEGGYGYTL.